This T cell receptor (beta chain) came from a study of shared clonotypes between healthy human individuals. Trimming at V came to 5 bases and at J to 5 bases, leaving 7 bases not matched to a gene. Germline values: CDR1 SQVTM, CDR2 ANQGSEA. CDR3 length equals 14 residues. Findings and limits, study-wide: Estimated richness was generally greater in naive than memory subsets.

All of the donors resided in Nashville, Tennessee, and each was a Caucasian adult. Samples underwent the assay at deep level. Measured with immunoSEQ multiplex PCR; TCRdb has only the in-frame clones, and not every one. The sample yields more than 2,000,000 clones, 85% to 95% seen once. As regards this clone: The antigen is undetermined.

This clonotype was obtained from a man younger than 35 in good health. Some clones in this sample may be carry-over from other donors' samples. The sample taken for sequencing was naive CD4+ T cells from PBMCs. The subset: CD45RA+ positively selected. This chain connects TRBV29-1 to TRBJ2-7; 12 bases fit TRBD1. CDR3 nucleotides: TGCAGCGTTTATACCGGGACAGGGGGCAACGAGCAGTACTTC. Translating gives CSVYTGTGGNEQYF.